The T cell receptor (beta chain) described here comes from a study of T-cell reconstitution after alpha-beta-depleted transplantation in children. General study points: Expanded graft clones numbering several hundred reportedly gave rise to alpha-beta T cells about two months after transplant. After one year, T-cell counts and TCRbeta diversity mostly came from new T cells. Surviving recipient T cells and thymic progenitors accounted for the high day-60 TCRbeta diversity observed in some patients.

Preparation of the TCRbeta library involved a method that used unique molecular identifiers. TCRdb redid the calling of the PCR reads with MiXCR, one entry per CDR3 protein. The sample holds fewer than 700,000 distinct CDR3 sequences, over 10% seen once. The length of the CDR3 is 15 residues. V was cut by 4 bases and J by 4 bases, with 17 bases left in between. Germline V gene lookup returns CDR1 SGDLS and CDR2 YYNGEE. Regarding this clonotype: What it binds is not known.

Sequencing used PBMCs, mostly from graft donor cells, obtained 360 days after TCRalphabeta/CD19-depleted stem cell transplant. The rearrangement joins TRBV9 to TRBJ1-2, with D maybe TRBD1 (5 bases). This TCR was recovered from a male patient younger than 18 who had a stem cell transplant for acute myeloid leukemia, so the T cells may come from the graft donor. The CDR3 loop reads CASSPRAGRSYGYTF. CDR3 in DNA: TGTGCCAGCAGCCCCCGGGCAGGGAGGAGCTATGGCTACACCTTC.